The clone carrying this T cell receptor (beta chain) rates as medium-sized. This entry belongs to a study of patients and donors after allogeneic stem cell transplantation. V was shortened by 1 base and J by 6 bases, with 15 bases between the two germline ends. Germline V gives CDR1 LGHNA, CDR2 YNFKEQ. There are 16 residues in the CDR3. TCRdb called the RT-PCR reads again in MiXCR, with one record for every CDR3 protein. Of approximately 27,000 distinct CDR3 sequences listed, over 7% are singletons. V and J are TRBV4-2 and TRBJ2-2, with D possibly TRBD1 on 6 matching bases. The receptor was isolated from a human donor who was either an allogeneic HSCT recipient or a stem cell or donor lymphocyte infusion donor (not recorded which). It is not recorded whose cells these are; they may come from a transplant donor. Sequenced input: blood, either unsorted or a sorted T cell fraction (not recorded which). The CDR3 DNA reads TGTGCCAGCAGCCAAGCGATTGGCAGGGGCCCCGGGGAGCTGTTTTTT. Protein: CASSQAIGRGPGELFF.